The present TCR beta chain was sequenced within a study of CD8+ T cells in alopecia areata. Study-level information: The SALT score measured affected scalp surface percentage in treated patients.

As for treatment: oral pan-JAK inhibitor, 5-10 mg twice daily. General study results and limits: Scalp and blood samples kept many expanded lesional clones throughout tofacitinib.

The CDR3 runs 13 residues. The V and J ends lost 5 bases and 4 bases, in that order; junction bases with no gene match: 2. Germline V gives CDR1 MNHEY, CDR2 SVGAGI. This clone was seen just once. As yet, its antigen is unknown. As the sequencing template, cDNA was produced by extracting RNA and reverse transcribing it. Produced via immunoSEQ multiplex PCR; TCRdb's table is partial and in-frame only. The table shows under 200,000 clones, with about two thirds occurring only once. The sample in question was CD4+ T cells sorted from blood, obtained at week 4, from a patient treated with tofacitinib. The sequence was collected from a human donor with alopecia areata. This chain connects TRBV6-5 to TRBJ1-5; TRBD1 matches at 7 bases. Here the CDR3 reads CASSMTGNQPQHF. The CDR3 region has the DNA TGTGCCAGCAGTATGACAGGGAATCAGCCCCAGCATTTT.